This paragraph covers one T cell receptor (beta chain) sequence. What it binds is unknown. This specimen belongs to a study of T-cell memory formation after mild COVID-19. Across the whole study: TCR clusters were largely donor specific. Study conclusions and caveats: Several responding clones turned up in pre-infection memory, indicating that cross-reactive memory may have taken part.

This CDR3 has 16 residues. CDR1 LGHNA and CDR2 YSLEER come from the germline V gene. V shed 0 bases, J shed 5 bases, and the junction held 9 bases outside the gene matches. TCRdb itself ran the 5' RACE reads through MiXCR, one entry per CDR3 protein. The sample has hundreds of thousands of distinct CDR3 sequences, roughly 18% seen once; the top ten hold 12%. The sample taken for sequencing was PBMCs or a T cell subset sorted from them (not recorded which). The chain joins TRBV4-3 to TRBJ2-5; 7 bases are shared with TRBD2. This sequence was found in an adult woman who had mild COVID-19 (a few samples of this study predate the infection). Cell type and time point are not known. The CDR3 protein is CASSQDFLGGSETQYF. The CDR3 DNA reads TGCGCCAGCAGCCAAGATTTTTTGGGCGGGAGTGAGACCCAGTACTTC.